This T cell receptor beta chain was observed in a study of OX40 agonist ivuxolimab in advanced cancers. As concerns this clone: Its antigen remains unknown.

Here immunoSEQ multiplex PCR was the method, and the copy in TCRdb shows in-frame clones only, minus some. Among about 61,000 clones listed, over 80% were seen once. Overall study findings and caveats: On average, CD8+ T cells showed a greater number of expanded clones than CD4+.

Trimming pared 4 bases from V and 0 bases from J, leaving 11 bases between. Germline V CDR1 and CDR2: SGHRS, YFSETQ. The CDR3 contains 14 residues. The J gene is TRBJ2-7, the V gene TRBV5-1; perhaps TRBD1 as D (6 bases). Sample: CD4+ or CD8+ T cells sorted from blood, taken in a trial of the OX40 agonist ivuxolimab. The receptor was isolated from an adult with an advanced solid tumor such as melanoma, head and neck, liver or kidney cancer. The CDR3 is CASSVTGLSYEQYF. CDR3 nucleotide sequence: TGCGCCAGCAGCGTAACAGGGCTCTCCTACGAGCAGTACTTC.